The entry that follows covers one T cell receptor beta chain sequence. The antigen is not known. The trim removed 3 bases at V and 3 bases at J, leaving 3 bases unmatched. This CDR3 contains 14 residues. Per germline, CDR1 SGDLS and CDR2 YYNGEE. Template material for TCR beta VDJ and CDR3 profiling consisted of genomic DNA. TCRdb reprocessed the reads with MiXCR, giving one entry per CDR3 protein. Among roughly 170,000 distinct CDR3 sequences listed, about 60% were seen once. These data belong to a study of CD8+CD57+ T cells in acquired aplastic anemia. Whole-study context: An average of approximately 3.4 ug of DNA was obtained from sorted CD4+ and CD8+ cells. Mean read depth for CD4+ cells from healthy donors was 9 million to 13 million.

Study results and limitations: Patients versus controls showed no significant CD8+ Simpson's diversity difference.

The J gene is TRBJ2-1, the V gene TRBV9; 7 bases are a match to TRBD2. The receptor was derived from a human donor in good health. The sample comprised sorted CD4+, CD8+, or CD8+CD57+ T cells (not recorded which) from PBMCs. The CDR3 sequence: CASSELARYNEQFF. DNA of the CDR3: TGTGCCAGCAGCGAACTAGCGCGCTACAATGAGCAGTTCTTC.